The 17 T cell receptor beta chains in this list originate from one sample, sequenced in a study of blood T cells in healthy people across ages (dated by TCRdb to 2014 to 2015). Library preparation was by 5' RACE. Sequencing instrument: Illumina HiSeq 2500. A second roughly 6 to 12 cycle PCR used a sample-barcoded 5' primer and a J-beta primer mix. The public sequencing data were trimmed at Q25 with fastp and processed into clonotypes with MiXCR by TCRdb, which kept only in-frame beta chains. One record per CDR3 amino acid sequence lists the most common genes and DNA. This sample has about 400,000 distinct CDR3 sequences in its table, and over 45% of those were observed once. Around 49% of the sample rests with the top ten. The sample consisted of blood. The receptor source for this set is a man aged 60 to 75 in good health.

This rearrangement joins TRBV12-3 or TRBV12-4 to TRBJ2-7; a weak D match, TRBD2 (7 bases). The DNA end favors TRBJ2-5, so the J call may be wrong. The CDR3 is 14 amino acids. The CDR3 sequence: CASRPWGGEETQYF. The CDR3 DNA follows: TGTGCCAGCAGACCTTGGGGGGGCGAAGAGACCCAGTACTTC.

The sample holds one count of this clonotype. The chain recombines TRBV7-6 with TRBJ2-3; D is perhaps TRBD1 or TRBD2 (5 bases each). V was trimmed by 2 bases and J by 4 bases, leaving 16 bases between them. The germline CDR1 and CDR2 sequences are SGHVS and FNYEAQ. CDR3 length: 16 amino acids. DNA of the CDR3: TGTGCCAGCAGCTTACGGGGCCGGAGAATGGCAGATACGCAGTATTTT. Translation gives CASSLRGRRMADTQYF.

The rearrangement joins TRBV20-1 to TRBJ2-1; no definite D call. The CDR3 extends over 15 amino acids. In germline, CDR1 is DFQATT, CDR2 SNEGSKA (reference sequence). The V end was cut by 3 bases, the J end by 5 bases, with 17 bases between. CDR3 amino acids: CSASSDGPLDNEQFF. The CDR3 DNA follows: TGCAGTGCTAGTTCGGACGGTCCCTTGGACAATGAGCAGTTCTTC.

Details on this clonotype: Its ends do not fully match the called genes, so a read error is possible. The chain has TRBV6-6 and TRBJ2-7, with D possibly matching TRBD2 (6 bases). From germline, CDR1 is MNHNY and CDR2 SVGAGI (reference sequence). CDR3 size: 12 residues. CDR3 in amino acids: CAGSRDSHEQYF. Here the CDR3 DNA reads TGTGCCGGCAGCCGGGACTCACACGAGCAGTACTTC.

V is TRBV7-2 and J is TRBJ2-5; D could derive from TRBD1 or TRBD2 (5 bases each). The CDR3 consists of 15 residues. V was shortened by 3 bases and J by 1 base, with 12 bases between the two germline ends. Per germline, CDR1 SGHTA and CDR2 FQGNSA. The CDR3: CASSFWGRIQETQYF. The CDR3 nucleotides are TGTGCCAGCAGCTTCTGGGGGAGAATCCAAGAGACCCAGTACTTC.

Only a few counts were recorded for this clonotype. CDR3 DNA: TGTGCCAGCAGCCCTAGCGGGACCTCCTACAATGAGCAGTACTTC. Residues: CASSPSGTSYNEQYF. This chain joins TRBV7-3 and TRBJ2-1; 9 bases map to TRBD2. The J call may be wrong; the DNA end is better matched by TRBJ2-7. Germline lookup yields CDR1 SGHTA and CDR2 FQGTGA. The CDR3 has 15 amino acids.

This clonotype was detected once. The chain has TRBV24-1 and TRBJ2-1, with 8 nucleotides matching TRBD2. Germline CDR1 KGHDR, CDR2 SFDVKD. The V and J ends lost 4 bases and 0 bases, in that order; junction bases with no gene match: 7. This CDR3 region has 17 residues. The CDR3 reads CATSDRTSGSSYNEQFF. The CDR3 nucleotides are TGTGCCACCAGTGACCGAACTAGCGGAAGCTCCTACAATGAGCAGTTCTTC.

The chain is built from TRBV4-2 and TRBJ1-1; D is ambiguous. Between the trimmed V and J ends, which lost 0 bases and 1 base, there was a span of 9 bases. Per germline, CDR1 LGHNA and CDR2 YNFKEQ. The length of the CDR3 is 15 residues. In DNA form, the CDR3 reads TGTGCCAGCAGCCAAGAACTCCGGGGGAACACTGAAGCTTTCTTT. Amino acid sequence: CASSQELRGNTEAFF.

The sample holds a few counts of this clonotype. The chain is built from TRBV11-2 and TRBJ2-1; 12 bases fit TRBD2. The CDR3 has 18 amino acids. Germline CDR1 is SGHAT and CDR2 is FQNNGV. Losses at the gene ends were 2 bases for V and 7 bases for J; bases not matched to a gene: 12. The chain's CDR3 is CASSLLRVRTSGANEQFF. CDR3 bases: TGTGCCAGCAGCTTATTGAGGGTTCGGACTAGCGGGGCTAATGAGCAGTTCTTC.

The chain combines TRBV27 with TRBJ2-1; no clear D gene. Trimming removed 6 bases at V and 4 bases at J, with 13 bases between. CDR3 length equals 14 residues. CDR1 and CDR2 from the germline V gene are MNHEY and SMNVEV (reference sequence). The CDR3 nucleotides read TGTGCCAGCAGCCCCCCCGACAAGTACAATGAGCAGTTCTTC. Translating it yields CASSPPDKYNEQFF.

This clonotype occurred a few times. The chain links TRBV12-3 or TRBV12-4 to TRBJ2-3; D is uncertain. V lost 6 bases and J 4 bases, leaving 5 bases between the germline ends. The CDR3 is 11 residues long. CDR3 loop: CASRTADTQYF. DNA of the CDR3: TGTGCCAGCAGAACCGCAGATACGCAGTATTTT.

The chain has TRBV20-1 and TRBJ2-5, with 12 bases that match TRBD2. J lost 11 bases, V lost 6 bases, and 13 bases had no gene match. CDR1 is DFQATT and CDR2 is SNEGSKA in the germline V gene (reference sequence). The CDR3 length is 14 residues. The CDR3 reads CSAEGTSGGPEQYF. CDR3 nucleotides: TGCAGTGCAGAAGGTACTAGCGGGGGGCCAGAGCAGTACTTC.

This rearrangement joins TRBV12-3 or TRBV12-4 to TRBJ1-1; tentative D call: TRBD1 (6 bases). The CDR3 loop spans 14 amino acids. The V and J ends lost 5 bases and 5 bases respectively, with 15 bases between them. This chain's CDR3 is CASSGSRGRTEAFF. The CDR3 nucleotides are TGTGCCAGCAGTGGTAGTAGGGGGAGAACTGAAGCTTTCTTT.

This clonotype was seen only a few times. This chain links TRBV20-1 with TRBJ2-4, with 8 bases that match TRBD2. The CDR3 is 14 amino acids. V lost 6 bases and J lost 15; bases outside the gene matches: 19. From germline, CDR1 is DFQATT and CDR2 SNEGSKA (reference sequence). The CDR3 region has the DNA TGCAGTGCCAGACCGGCGTCGGGAGGGCCGAGGCGGTACTTC. It yields the protein CSARPASGGPRRYF.

The chain is built from TRBV30 and TRBJ2-7; D is undetermined. The CDR3 spans 15 residues. Germline V gives CDR1 GTSNPN, CDR2 SVGIG (reference sequence). The V end lost 0 bases, the J end lost 2 bases, and 14 bases lay between the germline ends. The CDR3 spells CAWSVAGGLPYEQYF. For the CDR3, the DNA is TGTGCCTGGAGTGTAGCCGGCGGATTACCCTACGAGCAGTACTTC.

In its sample, this clonotype was seen a few times. This chain joins TRBV29-1 and TRBJ2-7; 9 bases agree with TRBD2. Germline trimming cut 5 bases from V and 6 bases from J; bases unmatched to any gene: 5. The germline V gene encodes CDR1 SQVTM and CDR2 ANQGSEA. The CDR3 sequence is 12 residues long. CDR3 in DNA: TGCAGCGTTCAGCTAGCGGGAACCGAGCAGTACTTC. Its protein is CSVQLAGTEQYF.

This clonotype has only a few counts. V gene TRBV12-5 combines with J gene TRBJ1-4, with D hard to call. The V and J ends lost 2 bases and 3 bases respectively, with 4 bases between them. The CDR3 contains 13 residues. CDR1 LGHNT and CDR2 FRNRAP come from the germline V gene. The chain's CDR3 is CASGLLANEKLFF. CDR3 nucleotides: TGTGCTAGTGGTTTGCTAGCTAATGAAAAACTGTTTTTT.